Detailed here is one T cell receptor beta chain. V was pared by 3 bases and J by 0 bases, with 14 bases between. The CDR3 loop spans 16 amino acids. CDR1 KGHSH and CDR2 LQKENI come from the germline V gene. This entry is derived from a study of CD8 T cells in Susac syndrome. RNA in amounts of about 0.5 to 1 ug was reverse transcribed with random hexamers. Amplification of TCR beta CDR3 was carried out by immunoSEQ multiplex PCR, which covered 54 Vbeta and 13 Jbeta segments. From the immunoSEQ multiplex PCR reads, TCRdb called clonotypes with MiXCR, one entry per CDR3 protein. The repertoire holds 180,000 or so distinct CDR3 sequences, with just under 95% as singletons.

What was sequenced was CD4+ T cells from PBMCs. This TCR was sampled from a human donor with Susac syndrome. The chain links TRBV18 to TRBJ1-1, with D perhaps TRBD1 (6 bases). In DNA, the CDR3 is TGTGCCAGCTCACCCCTAACAGGGCCTTTGAACACTGAAGCTTTCTTT. Protein product: CASSPLTGPLNTEAFF.